Listed here are 20 T cell receptor beta chains from one sample, sequenced in a study of OX40 agonist ivuxolimab in advanced cancers. TCRdb's copy holds only in-frame clones and misses some; the assay was immunoSEQ multiplex PCR. The table has 150,000 to 170,000 clones, 94% seen once. Sequenced material: CD4+ or CD8+ T cells sorted from blood, taken in a trial of the OX40 agonist ivuxolimab. All receptors come from an adult with an advanced solid tumor such as melanoma, head and neck, liver or kidney cancer.

The CDR3, as DNA: TGTGCCAGCGCAGTCAGGGGACTCTACGAGCAGTACTTC. Amino acid sequence: CASAVRGLYEQYF. This rearrangement joins TRBV6-5 to TRBJ2-7; D is possibly TRBD1 or TRBD2 (6 bases each). Trimming took off 8 bases at V and 3 bases at J, with 14 bases between the two ends. Looked up from germline, CDR1 is MNHEY and CDR2 is SVGAGI. The CDR3 length is 13 residues.

The DNA for the CDR3 is TGTGCCAGCAGCCTTACAGGGGGCGGTAGGAATGAGCAGTTCTTC. Its protein is CASSLTGGGRNEQFF. The chain uses TRBV6-5 and TRBJ2-1; 9 bases agree with TRBD1. The V segment lost 6 bases and the J segment 7 bases; nucleotides outside the gene matches: 10. CDR3 length: 15 amino acids. Germline CDR1 is MNHEY and CDR2 is SVGAGI.

The gene calls are TRBV6-5 and TRBJ1-2; the D is unclear. V was trimmed by 2 bases and J by 4 bases, leaving 17 bases between them. CDR1 is MNHEY, CDR2 SVGAGI, per germline. The CDR3 runs 16 residues. The CDR3 DNA reads as TGTGCCAGCAGTTACGATGGCTTGGGTCGGGGCTATGGCTACACCTTC. It specifies CASSYDGLGRGYGYTF.

The chain uses TRBV30 and TRBJ1-4; D perhaps matches TRBD1 (5 bases). Germline lookup yields CDR1 GTSNPN and CDR2 SVGIG (reference sequence). The CDR3 consists of 13 residues. The ends were cut back, 3 bases at V and 7 bases at J, with 12 bases in the middle. CDR3 protein: CAWRRQGGEKLFF. The DNA of the CDR3 is TGTGCCTGGAGGCGTCAGGGTGGTGAAAAACTGTTTTTT. The complete variable domain, with remaining parts taken from reference TRBV30 and TRBJ1-4, reads SQTIHQWPATLVQPVGSPLSLECTVEGTSNPNLYWYRQAAGRGLQLLFYSVGIGQISSEVPQNLSASRPQDRQFILSSKKLLLSDSGFYLCAWRRQGGEKLFFGSGTQLSVL.

The chain combines TRBV5-1 with TRBJ1-1, with D unclear. This CDR3 spans 14 amino acids. V was trimmed by 5 bases and J by 0 bases, leaving 11 bases between them. In germline, CDR1 is SGHRS, CDR2 YFSETQ. The CDR3 sequence is CASRTQTMNTEAFF. The CDR3 DNA is TGCGCCAGCAGAACGCAAACTATGAACACTGAAGCTTTCTTT.

The rearrangement joins TRBV18 to TRBJ1-5; perhaps TRBD1 as D (6 bases). The germline CDR1 and CDR2 sequences are KGHSH and LQKENI. This CDR3 contains 13 residues. The V gene lost 2 bases and the J gene lost 5 bases, with 7 bases spanning the gap. The CDR3 protein is CASSPNRDQPQHF. The CDR3 bases are TGTGCCAGCTCACCAAACAGGGATCAGCCCCAGCATTTT.

This chain connects TRBV6-4 to TRBJ2-2; 7 nucleotides agree with TRBD1. Trimming removed 8 bases from V and 6 bases from J; junction bases left unmatched: 9. The germline V gene encodes CDR1 MRHNA and CDR2 SNTAGT. The CDR3 length is 14 residues. The CDR3 coding sequence is TGTGCCAGCGGTTCTAGGACAGGACCCGGGGAGCTGTTTTTT. Amino acid sequence: CASGSRTGPGELFF.

There are a few counts of this clone. The CDR3 is CASSLGAFPQSTEAFF. CDR3 nucleotide sequence: TGTGCCAGCAGCTTAGGCGCATTCCCCCAGTCCACTGAAGCTTTCTTT. The rearrangement links TRBV7-2 to TRBJ1-1; no clear D gene. The germline V gene has CDR1 SGHTA and CDR2 FQGNSA. The CDR3 is 16 residues long. V was clipped by 1 base and J by 4 bases, with 16 bases between them.

The rearrangement joins TRBV5-1 to TRBJ1-1; no firm D call. The CDR3 extends over 11 amino acids. V lost 3 bases and J 9 bases, leaving 9 bases between the germline ends. Germline V gives CDR1 SGHRS, CDR2 YFSETQ. This chain's CDR3 is CASSSASQAFF. CDR3 DNA: TGCGCCAGCAGCTCGGCTTCCCAAGCTTTCTTT. Looking up the rest from reference TRBV5-1 and TRBJ1-1 gives the full variable domain: KAGVTQTPRYLIKTRGQQVTLSCSPISGHRSVSWYQQTPGQGLQFLFEYFSETQRNKGNFPGRFSGRQFSNSRSEMNVSTLELGDSALYLCASSSASQAFFGQGTRLTVV.

This sequence joins TRBV19 and TRBJ2-7; 11 bases line up with TRBD2. The CDR3 has 16 amino acids. The germline CDR1 and CDR2 sequences are LNHDA and SQIVND (reference sequence). J gave up 5 bases and V 3 bases, and 9 bases lay outside the gene matches. The CDR3 DNA reads TGTGCCAGTAGTATTTGGTTACTAGCGGGAGCCCACGAGCAGTACTTC. As protein: CASSIWLLAGAHEQYF. The variable domain in full, completed from reference TRBV19 and TRBJ2-7, reads DGGITQSPKYLFRKEGQNVTLSCEQNLNHDAMYWYRQDPGQGLRLIYYSQIVNDFQKGDIAEGYSVSREKKESFPLTVTSAQKNPTAFYLCASSIWLLAGAHEQYFGPGTRLTVT.

The chain links TRBV7-6 to TRBJ2-1, with a tentative D call TRBD1 (6 bases). CDR3 length: 16 amino acids. Trimming took off 5 bases at V and 3 bases at J, with 17 bases between the two ends. The germline V gene has CDR1 SGHVS and CDR2 FNYEAQ. DNA of the CDR3: TGTGCCAGCAGCCCAAGGACAGCTGGAGGCTACAATGAGCAGTTCTTC. This sequence encodes CASSPRTAGGYNEQFF.

This chain uses TRBV9 with TRBJ2-2; D uncertain. CDR1 is SGDLS and CDR2 is YYNGEE in the germline V gene. This CDR3 has 14 amino acids. V lost 0 bases and J 3 bases, leaving 6 bases between the germline ends. The CDR3 bases are TGTGCCAGCAGCGTAGCATGGGACACCGGGGAGCTGTTTTTT. Its protein product is CASSVAWDTGELFF.

This chain links TRBV10-2 with TRBJ1-4; D gene unclear. Germline-derived CDR1 and CDR2 are WSHSY and SAAADI. This CDR3 has 15 amino acids. Trimming removed 2 bases at V and 5 bases at J, with 12 bases between. The CDR3, as DNA: TGCGCCAGCAGTGAGCGCCCGGGGAGGAATGAAAAACTGTTTTTT. Translation: CASSERPGRNEKLFF.

The chain uses TRBV2 and TRBJ1-1; D gene ambiguous. The V gene's germline CDR1 is SNHLY and CDR2 FYNNEI. V lost 4 bases and J lost 0, with 3 bases in between. CDR3 length: 12 residues. As DNA, the CDR3 is TGTGCCAGCAGTGTTCTGAACACTGAAGCTTTCTTT. As protein: CASSVLNTEAFF. Combining the CDR3 with reference TRBV2 and TRBJ1-1 gives the whole variable domain EPEVTQTPSHQVTQMGQEVILRCVPISNHLYFYWYRQILGQKVEFLVSFYNNEISEKSEIFDDQFSVERPDGSNFTLKIRSTKLEDSAMYFCASSVLNTEAFFGQGTRLTVV.

CDR3 coding DNA: TGTGCCAGCAGCTTGGCCACAGGGACAGCTTTCTTT. Translating gives CASSLATGTAFF. The rearrangement joins TRBV5-6 to TRBJ1-1, with D maybe TRBD1 (6 bases). Deletions cut 0 bases from V and 10 bases from J, with 10 bases between. Germline V gene data show CDR1 as SGHDT and CDR2 as YYEEEE. This CDR3 spans 12 amino acids.

The V gene is TRBV5-1, the J gene TRBJ1-5, with unresolved D. The CDR3 length is 12 residues. Germline CDR1 is SGHRS and CDR2 is YFSETQ. V was pared by 5 bases and J by 5 bases, with 8 bases between. CDR3 sequence (DNA): TGCGCCAGCAGACCACGGGATCAGCCCCAGCATTTT. Residues: CASRPRDQPQHF. The whole variable domain, remainder taken from reference TRBV5-1 and TRBJ1-5, is KAGVTQTPRYLIKTRGQQVTLSCSPISGHRSVSWYQQTPGQGLQFLFEYFSETQRNKGNFPGRFSGRQFSNSRSEMNVSTLELGDSALYLCASRPRDQPQHFGDGTRLSIL.

The chain employs TRBV23-1 and TRBJ2-4, with TRBD2 matching 9 bases. TRBV23-1 is placed among ORFs of uncertain function. Trimming at V came to 0 bases and at J to 0 bases, leaving 9 bases not matched to a gene. The CDR3 consists of 19 residues. The DNA for the CDR3 is TGCGCCAGCAGTCAATCGGTAGCGGGAGATTCTCTAGCCAAAAACATTCAGTACTTC. This translates into CASSQSVAGDSLAKNIQYF.

This clone was picked up one time. This rearrangement joins TRBV10-2 to TRBJ1-6; the D gene is possibly TRBD1 (6 bases). Germline CDR1 WSHSY, CDR2 SAAADI. V was trimmed by 3 bases and J by 1 base, leaving 13 bases between them. This CDR3 has 17 amino acids. CDR3 nucleotides: TGCGCCAGCAGTGACGGGGGGGGGCGATCCTATAATTCACCCCTCCACTTT. Its protein is CASSDGGGRSYNSPLHF.

The DNA of the CDR3 is TGTGCCAGCAGTGAGGCGGGAGGGTTGGAGACCCAGTACTTC. Translated: CASSEAGGLETQYF. The V gene is TRBV25-1, the J gene TRBJ2-5; 9 nucleotides align to TRBD2. Germline loops: CDR1 MGHDK, CDR2 SYGVNS. CDR3 size: 14 residues. With 3 bases clipped from V and 5 bases from J, the junction kept 4 bases outside the gene matches.

The CDR3 DNA sequence: TGTGCCAGCAGCGAATCCGGGGATCACAATGAGCAGTTCTTC. As protein: CASSESGDHNEQFF. V and J are TRBV9 and TRBJ2-1; TRBD2 might be the D (5 bases). Germline values: CDR1 SGDLS, CDR2 YYNGEE. V was shortened by 3 bases and J by 5 bases, with 12 bases between the two germline ends. The CDR3 spans 14 residues.